The rows below give T cell receptor beta chains drawn from one sample of a study of shared clonotypes between healthy human individuals. The repertoire was sequenced with immunoSEQ multiplex PCR; TCRdb's copy has only in-frame clones and lacks some. The sample shows 97,000 or so clones, more than 45% of them seen only once. The sample consisted of PBMCs. These receptors were taken from a woman between 40 and 55 years old in good health. Some clones in this sample may be carry-over from other donors' samples. Both conserved end residues are part of each CDR3. A D gene is named only where the DNA matches it firmly. Clone size, where shown, is once, few, many, or a class for clones that have expanded.

>few|.|TRBV4-3|TRBJ2-7
CASGPEGAATYEQYF
TGCGCCAGCGGCCCAGAGGGAGCGGCGACCTACGAGCAGTACTTC
>many|.|TRBV30|TRBJ1-1
CAGGNTEAFF
TGTGCGGGAGGGAACACTGAAGCTTTCTTT
>many|.|TRBV5-1|TRBJ1-2
CASSLGSGRGYTF
TGCGCCAGCAGCTTGGGGTCCGGGAGAGGCTACACCTTC
>.|.|TRBV5-1|TRBJ2-2
CASSLLGGTGELFF
TGCGCCAGCAGCCTCCTAGGGGGGACCGGGGAGCTGTTTTTT
>.|TRBD1|TRBV6-6|TRBJ2-7
CASRSGQGAAYEQYF
TGTGCCAGCAGATCTGGACAGGGGGCAGCCTACGAGCAGTACTTC
>.|TRBD1|TRBV10-3|TRBJ1-1
CAISEQGDTEAFF
TGTGCCATCAGTGAACAGGGGGACACTGAAGCTTTCTTT
>many|.|TRBV7-7|TRBJ2-2
CASSQRHLGGPGELFF
TGTGCTAGCAGCCAACGCCACCTTGGGGGACCCGGGGAGCTGTTTTTT
>many|.|TRBV18|TRBJ1-2
CASSPDGLGNYGYTF
TGTGCCAGCTCACCGGACGGGTTGGGGAACTATGGCTACACCTTC
>.|.|TRBV30|TRBJ2-5
CAWSVGIQETQYF
TGTGCCTGGAGTGTAGGAATCCAAGAGACCCAGTACTTC
>.|.|TRBV13|TRBJ1-2
CASSRQPDNYGYTF
TGTGCCAGCAGCCGACAGCCAGATAACTATGGCTACACCTTC
>many|TRBD2|TRBV5-1|TRBJ2-7
CASSPREGAYEQYF
TGCGCCAGCAGCCCCCGGGAGGGGGCCTACGAGCAGTACTTC
>medium-sized|TRBD2|TRBV30|TRBJ2-5
CAWSAPAGETQYF
TGTGCCTGGAGTGCGCCAGCGGGGGAGACCCAGTACTTC
>few|.|TRBV18|TRBJ2-7
CASSQGPTYEQYF
TGTGCCAGCTCACAGGGTCCGACCTACGAGCAGTACTTC
>.|.|TRBV7-9|TRBJ1-4
CASSLGRGGEKLFF
TGTGCCAGCAGCTTAGGTCGGGGTGGCGAAAAACTGTTTTTT
>.|.|TRBV9|TRBJ1-1
CASSPTAGVNTEAFF
TGTGCCAGCAGCCCGACGGCCGGGGTGAACACTGAAGCTTTCTTT
>.|.|TRBV6-6|TRBJ2-3
CASSWKLGDTQYF
TGTGCCAGCAGTTGGAAGTTGGGCGATACGCAGTATTTT
>many|.|TRBV14|TRBJ1-5
CASSQGWWRGSNQPQHF
TGTGCCAGCAGCCAAGGTTGGTGGAGGGGAAGCAATCAGCCCCAGCATTTT
>.|TRBD1|TRBV7-9|TRBJ1-1
CASSRQGSGGTEAFF
TGTGCCAGCAGCCGACAGGGCTCGGGTGGCACTGAAGCTTTCTTT
>.|TRBD2|TRBV4-2|TRBJ2-1
CASSHTGTSSYNEQFF
TGTGCCAGCAGCCACACCGGGACTAGCTCCTACAATGAGCAGTTCTTC
>.|TRBD1|TRBV19|TRBJ1-1
CASSPDRGLKNTEAFF
TGTGCCAGTAGTCCCGACAGGGGGCTTAAGAACACTGAAGCTTTCTTT
>many|TRBD1|TRBV4-3|TRBJ2-5
CASSQDRGGKTQYF
TGCGCCAGCAGCCAAGATCGAGGGGGCAAGACCCAGTACTTC
>.|.|TRBV15|TRBJ1-5
CATSRDRVGQPQHF
TGTGCCACCAGCAGAGATAGGGTTGGGCAGCCCCAGCATTTT
>many|.|TRBV19|TRBJ2-3
CASSVWEAPDTQYF
TGTGCCAGTAGTGTGTGGGAGGCCCCAGATACGCAGTATTTT
>.|.|TRBV5-6|TRBJ2-3
CASSPGGGISTDTQYF
TGTGCCAGCAGCCCCGGGGGCGGGATAAGCACAGATACGCAGTATTTT
>.|.|TRBV30|TRBJ2-5
CAWSPGPVETQYF
TGTGCCTGGAGTCCGGGACCAGTGGAGACCCAGTACTTC
>.|.|TRBV20-1|TRBJ2-7
CSAPRGGQQYF
TGCAGTGCCCCCCGTGGGGGGCAACAGTACTTC
>.|TRBD1|TRBV2|TRBJ2-2
CASRETGGGTGELFF
TGTGCCAGCAGAGAGACAGGGGGTGGCACCGGGGAGCTGTTTTTT
>many|.|TRBV7-9|TRBJ1-1
CASSLGRVEVDTEAFF
TGTGCCAGCAGCTTAGGAAGGGTGGAGGTGGACACTGAAGCTTTCTTT
>many|.|TRBV30|TRBJ1-4
CAWSAGLREKLFF
TGTGCCTGGAGTGCCGGGTTGCGGGAAAAACTGTTTTTT
>few|TRBD2|TRBV28|TRBJ2-1
CASSPGLAGGGNYNEQFF
TGTGCCAGCAGCCCCGGACTAGCGGGAGGGGGGAACTACAATGAGCAGTTCTTC
>few|.|TRBV9|TRBJ2-7
CASSVEGVGYEQYF
TGTGCCAGCAGCGTAGAAGGGGTGGGCTACGAGCAGTACTTC
>.|.|TRBV5-1|TRBJ1-6
CASSLGERNSPLHF
TGCGCCAGCAGCTTGGGGGAAAGGAATTCACCCCTCCACTTT
>.|TRBD1|TRBV27|TRBJ1-2
CASSPYQGANYGYTF
TGTGCCAGCAGTCCCTACCAGGGGGCTAACTATGGCTACACCTTC
>many|.|TRBV5-1|TRBJ1-3
CASRKDPSSGNTIYF
TGCGCCAGCAGGAAAGACCCCAGCTCTGGAAACACCATATATTTT
>few|TRBD1|TRBV6-5|TRBJ1-5
CASRQTGGNQPQHF
TGTGCCAGCAGGCAGACAGGGGGAAATCAGCCCCAGCATTTT
>few|.|TRBV4-1|TRBJ2-7
CASSRSGTSHYEQYF
TGCGCCAGCAGCCGATCCGGGACCTCTCACTACGAGCAGTACTTC
>few|TRBD2|TRBV13|TRBJ2-7
CASSSSSGGSYEQYF
TGTGCCAGCAGCTCTTCTAGCGGGGGCTCCTACGAGCAGTACTTC
>large|.|TRBV20-1|TRBJ2-5
CSGQLGETQYF
TGCAGCGGACAGTTAGGAGAGACCCAGTACTTC
>.|TRBD1|TRBV30|TRBJ1-4
CAWSGDREGREKLFF
TGTGCCTGGAGTGGGGACAGGGAAGGACGCGAAAAACTGTTTTTT
>.|TRBD1|TRBV6-4|TRBJ2-3
CASSDWTGQAPGGDLGTDTQYF
TGTGCCAGCAGTGACTGGACGGGACAGGCCCCTGGGGGAGATTTGGGTACAGATACGCAGTATTTT
>many|TRBD1|TRBV7-9|TRBJ2-7
CASSLGTVTYEQYF
TGTGCCAGCAGCTTGGGGACAGTAACCTACGAGCAGTACTTC
>.|.|TRBV28|TRBJ2-7
CASTPGGQRYYEQYF
TGTGCCAGCACCCCCGGGGGACAGCGCTATTACGAGCAGTACTTC
>.|.|TRBV23-1|TRBJ2-7
CASSPRTDPLEQYF
TGCGCCAGCAGTCCCCGCACAGACCCGCTTGAGCAGTACTTC
>many|.|TRBV5-8|TRBJ2-1
CASSHGTLYYNEQFF
TGTGCCAGCAGCCACGGGACCCTCTACTACAATGAGCAGTTCTTC
>many|.|TRBV29-1|TRBJ2-5
CSASGTPRVEQYF
TGCAGCGCCTCCGGGACTCCCAGGGTGGAGCAGTACTTC
>.|.|TRBV6-5|TRBJ1-2
CASSYTGNYGYTF
TGTGCCAGCAGTTACACAGGGAACTATGGCTACACCTTC
>few|.|TRBV25-1|TRBJ2-6
CASSEQGANVLTF
TGTGCCAGCAGTGAGCAGGGGGCCAACGTCCTGACTTTC
>.|TRBD1|TRBV7-9|TRBJ2-7
CASSLGTGVNSYEQYF
TGTGCCAGCAGCTTAGGGACAGGGGTTAACTCCTACGAGCAGTACTTC
>few|TRBD2|TRBV5-1|TRBJ2-5
CASSSGLAGEQYF
TGCGCCAGCAGCTCAGGACTAGCGGGAGAGCAGTACTTC
>.|.|TRBV29-1|TRBJ1-4
CSACRDNEKLFF
TGCAGCGCCTGCCGGGACAATGAAAAACTGTTTTTT
>.|.|TRBV7-2|TRBJ2-2
CASTPRRDFVNTGELFF
TGTGCCAGCACCCCCAGAAGGGACTTCGTGAACACCGGGGAGCTGTTTTTT
>many|.|TRBV14|TRBJ1-4
CASSQDSILAETNEKLFF
TGTGCCAGCAGCCAAGATAGCATCTTGGCAGAGACTAATGAAAAACTGTTTTTT
>.|TRBD1|TRBV9|TRBJ2-1
CASTGQGLHEQFF
TGTGCCAGCACGGGACAGGGTCTCCATGAGCAGTTCTTC
>many|.|TRBV11-2|TRBJ2-5
CASSPTGPQETQYF
TGTGCCAGCAGCCCCACGGGACCTCAAGAGACCCAGTACTTC